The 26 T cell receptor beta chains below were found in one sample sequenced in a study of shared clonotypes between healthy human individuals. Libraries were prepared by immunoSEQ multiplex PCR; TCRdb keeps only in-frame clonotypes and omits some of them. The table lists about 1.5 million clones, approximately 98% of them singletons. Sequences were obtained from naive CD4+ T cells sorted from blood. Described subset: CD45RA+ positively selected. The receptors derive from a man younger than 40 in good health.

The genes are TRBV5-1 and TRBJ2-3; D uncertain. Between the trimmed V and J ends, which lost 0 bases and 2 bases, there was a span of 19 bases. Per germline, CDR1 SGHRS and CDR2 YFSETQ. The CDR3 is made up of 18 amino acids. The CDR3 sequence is CASSLASIAAGTTDTQYF. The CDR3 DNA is TGCGCCAGCAGCTTGGCCAGTATCGCTGCAGGTACCACAGATACGCAGTATTTT.

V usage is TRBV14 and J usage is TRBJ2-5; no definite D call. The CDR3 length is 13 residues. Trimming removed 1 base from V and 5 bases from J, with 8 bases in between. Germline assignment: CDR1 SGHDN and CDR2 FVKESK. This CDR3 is CASSQVRWETQYF. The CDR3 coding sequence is TGTGCCAGCAGCCAAGTCAGGTGGGAGACCCAGTACTTC. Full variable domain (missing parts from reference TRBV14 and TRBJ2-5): EAGVTQFPSHSVIEKGQTVTLRCDPISGHDNLYWYRRVMGKEIKFLLHFVKESKQDESGMPNNRFLAERTGGTYSTLKVQPAELEDSGVYFCASSQVRWETQYFGPGTRLLVL.

DNA for the CDR3: TGCGCCAGCAGCTACCGAAGACGGGGGGTTGGTGAAAAACTGTTTTTT. It specifies CASSYRRRGVGEKLFF. V is TRBV5-1 and J is TRBJ1-4, with a possible D match to TRBD1 (5 bases). The CDR3 length is 16 residues. The ends were cut back, 3 bases at V and 7 bases at J, with 19 bases in the middle. Germline V CDR1 and CDR2: SGHRS, YFSETQ.

CDR3 DNA sequence: TGTGCCAGCAGCTTCGGGTCTAGCGGGACAGATACGCAGTATTTT. It specifies CASSFGSSGTDTQYF. The V call is TRBV7-3, the J call TRBJ2-3, with 8 positions matching TRBD2. V shed 3 bases and J 3 bases; nucleotides not matched to a gene: 5. The V gene's germline CDR1 is SGHTA and CDR2 FQGTGA. CDR3 size: 15 residues.

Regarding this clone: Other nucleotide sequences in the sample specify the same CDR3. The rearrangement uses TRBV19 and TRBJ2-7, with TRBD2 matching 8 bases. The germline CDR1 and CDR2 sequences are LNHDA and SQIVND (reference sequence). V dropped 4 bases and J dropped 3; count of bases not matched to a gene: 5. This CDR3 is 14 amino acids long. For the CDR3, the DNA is TGTGCCAGTAGTAAAGGCGGGGGGCTCTACGAGCAGTACTTC. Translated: CASSKGGGLYEQYF. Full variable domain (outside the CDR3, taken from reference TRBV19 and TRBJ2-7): DGGITQSPKYLFRKEGQNVTLSCEQNLNHDAMYWYRQDPGQGLRLIYYSQIVNDFQKGDIAEGYSVSREKKESFPLTVTSAQKNPTAFYLCASSKGGGLYEQYFGPGTRLTVT.

CDR3: CATRRAGGANVLTF. The CDR3 DNA reads as TGTGCCACCCGACGGGCAGGCGGGGCCAACGTCCTGACTTTC. The gene calls are TRBV15 and TRBJ2-6; unclear D gene. Germline CDR1 reads LNHNV; CDR2 reads YYDKDF (reference sequence). This CDR3 region has 14 residues. Trimming stripped 8 bases from V and 4 bases from J, with 12 bases between.

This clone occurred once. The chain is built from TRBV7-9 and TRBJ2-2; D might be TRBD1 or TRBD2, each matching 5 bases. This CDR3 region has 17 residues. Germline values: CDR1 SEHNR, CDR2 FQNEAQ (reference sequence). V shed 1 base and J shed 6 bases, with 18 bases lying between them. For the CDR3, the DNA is TGTGCCAGCAGCTTAGGAGGTGGACCAGGGACGTCCGGGGAGCTGTTTTTT. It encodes CASSLGGGPGTSGELFF.

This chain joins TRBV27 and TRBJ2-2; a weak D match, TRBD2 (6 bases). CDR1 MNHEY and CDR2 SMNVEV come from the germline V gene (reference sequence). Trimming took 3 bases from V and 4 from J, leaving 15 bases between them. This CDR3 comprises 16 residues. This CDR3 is CASSFLRGAGTGELFF. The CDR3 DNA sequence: TGTGCCAGCAGTTTCTTGCGCGGAGCGGGCACCGGGGAGCTGTTTTTT.

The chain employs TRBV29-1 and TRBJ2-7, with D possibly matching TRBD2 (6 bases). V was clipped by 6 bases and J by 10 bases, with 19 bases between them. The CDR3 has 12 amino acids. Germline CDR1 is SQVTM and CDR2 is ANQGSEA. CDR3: CSVAGLKNAQYF. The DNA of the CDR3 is TGCAGCGTGGCGGGACTTAAAAACGCTCAGTACTTC.

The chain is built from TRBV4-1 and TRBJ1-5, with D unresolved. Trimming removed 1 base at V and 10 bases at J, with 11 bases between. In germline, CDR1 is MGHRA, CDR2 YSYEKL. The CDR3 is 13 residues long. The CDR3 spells CASSQGRSFPQHF. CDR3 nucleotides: TGCGCCAGCAGCCAAGGGCGTTCCTTCCCCCAGCATTTT.

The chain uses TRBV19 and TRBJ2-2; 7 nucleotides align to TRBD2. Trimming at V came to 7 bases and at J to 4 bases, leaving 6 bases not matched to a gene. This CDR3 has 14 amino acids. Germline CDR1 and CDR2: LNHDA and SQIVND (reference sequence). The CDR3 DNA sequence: TGTGCCAGTACCCCCGGGGGGTCCACCGGGGAGCTGTTTTTT. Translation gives CASTPGGSTGELFF.

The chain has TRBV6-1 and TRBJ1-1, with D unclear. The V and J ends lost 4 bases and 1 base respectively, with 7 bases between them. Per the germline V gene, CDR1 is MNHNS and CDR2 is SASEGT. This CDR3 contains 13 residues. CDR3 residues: CASSGIQNTEAFF. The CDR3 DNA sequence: TGTGCCAGCAGTGGGATACAGAACACTGAAGCTTTCTTT.

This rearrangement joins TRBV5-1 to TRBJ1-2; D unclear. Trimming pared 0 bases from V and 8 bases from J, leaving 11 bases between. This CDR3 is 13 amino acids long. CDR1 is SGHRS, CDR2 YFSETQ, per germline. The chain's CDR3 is CASSLAKNTGYTF. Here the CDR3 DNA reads TGCGCCAGCAGCTTGGCCAAGAACACCGGCTACACCTTC. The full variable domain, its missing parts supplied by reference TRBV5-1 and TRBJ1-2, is KAGVTQTPRYLIKTRGQQVTLSCSPISGHRSVSWYQQTPGQGLQFLFEYFSETQRNKGNFPGRFSGRQFSNSRSEMNVSTLELGDSALYLCASSLAKNTGYTFGSGTRLTVV.

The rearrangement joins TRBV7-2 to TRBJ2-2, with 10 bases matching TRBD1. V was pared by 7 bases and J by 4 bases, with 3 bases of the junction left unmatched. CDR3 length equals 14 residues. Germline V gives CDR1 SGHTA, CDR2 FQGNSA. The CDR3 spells CASNDRGPTGELFF. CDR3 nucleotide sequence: TGTGCCAGCAATGACAGGGGGCCCACCGGGGAGCTGTTTTTT.

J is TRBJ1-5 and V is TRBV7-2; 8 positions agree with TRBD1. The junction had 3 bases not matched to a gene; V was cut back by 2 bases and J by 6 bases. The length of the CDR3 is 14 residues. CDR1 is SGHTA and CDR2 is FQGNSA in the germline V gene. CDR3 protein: CASSLLTGVQPQHF. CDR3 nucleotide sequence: TGTGCCAGCAGCTTATTGACAGGGGTTCAGCCCCAGCATTTT.

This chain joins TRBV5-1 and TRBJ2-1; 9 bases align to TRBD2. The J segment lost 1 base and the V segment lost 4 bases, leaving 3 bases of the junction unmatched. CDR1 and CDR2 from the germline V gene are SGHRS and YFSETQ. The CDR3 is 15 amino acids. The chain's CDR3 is CASSQGLASYNEQFF. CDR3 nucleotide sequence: TGCGCCAGCAGCCAGGGACTAGCTTCCTACAATGAGCAGTTCTTC.

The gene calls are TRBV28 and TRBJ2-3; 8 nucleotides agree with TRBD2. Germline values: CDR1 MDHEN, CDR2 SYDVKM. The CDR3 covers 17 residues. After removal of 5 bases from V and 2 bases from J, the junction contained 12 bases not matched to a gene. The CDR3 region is CASSTQGLAGYTDTQYF. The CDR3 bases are TGTGCCAGCAGTACCCAAGGATTAGCGGGGTACACAGATACGCAGTATTTT.

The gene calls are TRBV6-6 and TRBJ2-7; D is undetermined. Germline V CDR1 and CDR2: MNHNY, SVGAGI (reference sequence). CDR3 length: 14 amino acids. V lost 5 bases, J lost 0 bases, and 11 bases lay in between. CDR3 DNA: TGTGCCAGCAGTCTTGACGGCCACTCCTACGAGCAGTACTTC. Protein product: CASSLDGHSYEQYF.

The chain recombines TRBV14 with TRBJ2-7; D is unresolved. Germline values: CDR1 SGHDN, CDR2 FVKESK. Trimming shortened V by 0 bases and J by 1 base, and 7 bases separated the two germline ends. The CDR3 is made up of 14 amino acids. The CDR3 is CASSQDVGSYEQYF. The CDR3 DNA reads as TGTGCCAGCAGCCAAGATGTTGGTTCCTACGAGCAGTACTTC.

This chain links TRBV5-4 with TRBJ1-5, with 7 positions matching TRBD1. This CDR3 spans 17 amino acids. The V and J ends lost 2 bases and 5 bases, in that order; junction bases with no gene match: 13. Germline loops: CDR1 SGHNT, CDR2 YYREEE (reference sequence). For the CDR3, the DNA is TGTGCCAGCAGCTTTGGGAGGGCACAAGGGGGCGATCAGCCCCAGCATTTT. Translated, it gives CASSFGRAQGGDQPQHF.

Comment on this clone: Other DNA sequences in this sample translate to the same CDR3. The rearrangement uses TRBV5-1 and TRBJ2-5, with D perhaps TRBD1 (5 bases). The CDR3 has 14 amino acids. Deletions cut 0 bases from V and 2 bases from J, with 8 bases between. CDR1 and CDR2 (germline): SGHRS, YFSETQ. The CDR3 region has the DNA TGCGCCAGCAGCTTGGGATCAGGGCAAGAGACCCAGTACTTC. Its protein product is CASSLGSGQETQYF.

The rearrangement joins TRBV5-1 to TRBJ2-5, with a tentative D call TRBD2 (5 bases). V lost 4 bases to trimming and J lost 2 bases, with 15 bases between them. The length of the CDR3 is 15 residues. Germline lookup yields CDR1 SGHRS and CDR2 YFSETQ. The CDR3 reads CASSQTRGGQETQYF. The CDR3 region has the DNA TGCGCCAGCAGCCAGACTCGTGGAGGTCAAGAGACCCAGTACTTC.

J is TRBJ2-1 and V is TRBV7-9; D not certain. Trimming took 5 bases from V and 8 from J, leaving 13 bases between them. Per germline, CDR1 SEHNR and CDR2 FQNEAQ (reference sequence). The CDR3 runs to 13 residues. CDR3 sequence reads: CASSAPSSYEQFF. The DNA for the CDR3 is TGTGCCAGCAGCGCCCCGAGTTCATATGAGCAGTTCTTC.

CDR3 nucleotides: TGTGCCATCAGTGAGTCGACAGGCGGGAGGAACACAGATACGCAGTATTTT. Translation gives CAISESTGGRNTDTQYF. The chain recombines TRBV10-3 with TRBJ2-3; 8 nucleotides agree with TRBD2. The V gene end was trimmed by 0 bases and the J gene end by 2 bases; junction bases not matched to a gene: 7. This CDR3 is built from 17 residues. From germline, CDR1 is ENHRY and CDR2 SYGVKD.

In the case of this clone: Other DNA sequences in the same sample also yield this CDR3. CDR3 coding DNA: TGTGCCAGCAGCTTAGAGGGAGGCTCCTACGAGCAGTACTTC. Its translation is CASSLEGGSYEQYF. The rearrangement links TRBV7-2 to TRBJ2-7, with D perhaps matching TRBD2 (6 bases). V shed 1 base and J shed 0 bases, with 7 bases lying between them. Germline CDR1 reads SGHTA; CDR2 reads FQGNSA. This CDR3 contains 14 residues.

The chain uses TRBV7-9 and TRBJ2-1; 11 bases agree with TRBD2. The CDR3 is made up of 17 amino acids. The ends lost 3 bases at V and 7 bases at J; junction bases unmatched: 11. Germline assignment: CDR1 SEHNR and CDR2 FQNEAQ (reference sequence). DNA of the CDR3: TGTGCCAGCAGCTTCCTTAGCGGGAGGGCCGGGATGAATGAGCAGTTCTTC. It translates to CASSFLSGRAGMNEQFF.